The source of this T cell receptor beta chain is a study of cytomegalovirus exposure and HLA in healthy donors. Study outcomes and limitations: TCR beta V- and J-gene trimming was later associated with a missense DCLRE1C variant. Links to common viral pathogens appeared, in a later analysis, for several of the most significant clusters. The authors later found most CMV-associated TCR beta chains appeared HLA-restricted.

A remark on this clone: Its antigen is still unknown.

The CDR3 is 14 residues long. V dropped 6 bases and J dropped 9 bases, with 15 bases sitting between them. Germline assignment: CDR1 MNHEY and CDR2 SVGAGI. Primers for the PCR totalled 60 Vbeta and 13 Jbeta. Some clones are missing from TCRdb's copy, which holds only in-frame ones; the method was immunoSEQ multiplex PCR. Among approximately 240,000 clones listed, about 80% were seen once. Sequencing was performed on PBMCs. The clonotype comes from a woman in her 40s in good health and CMV-seronegative. The rearrangement joins TRBV6-5 to TRBJ1-6; D is perhaps TRBD1 (6 bases). The CDR3 region is CASRQYRALSPLHF. CDR3 nucleotide sequence: TGTGCCAGCAGACAATACAGGGCGCTTTCACCCCTCCACTTT.